What follows are 30 T cell receptor beta chains derived from one specimen sequenced in a study of breast tumors, draining lymph nodes, adjacent tissues. Axillary draining lymph nodes of breast cancer patients supplied the node samples. TCRdb ran MiXCR on the multiplex PCR reads and lists one entry per CDR3 protein. The repertoire holds some 97,000 distinct CDR3 sequences, with 21% as singletons. Material: axillary lymph node tissue. The receptors derive from a female donor with breast cancer. Some clones in this sample may be carry-over from other donors' samples.

The sample holds many counts of this clonotype. This rearrangement joins TRBV6-1 to TRBJ2-7, with 11 bases fitting TRBD2. The CDR3 has 15 amino acids. CDR1 and CDR2 from the germline V gene are MNHNS and SASEGT. Trimming at V came to 2 bases and at J to 7 bases, leaving 7 bases not matched to a gene. CDR3 region: CASSENSGGASEQYF. CDR3 DNA sequence: TGTGCCAGCAGTGAAAATAGCGGGGGGGCATCTGAGCAGTACTTC.

This clonotype was counted a few times. The rearrangement uses TRBV16 and TRBJ1-2; no clear D gene. The CDR3 has 16 residues. V lost 2 bases, J lost 0 bases, and 13 bases lay in between. CDR1 and CDR2 from the germline V gene are KGHSY and FQNENV. CDR3 residues: CASSQARTLSNYGYTF. For the CDR3, the DNA is TGTGCCAGCAGCCAAGCGAGGACCCTTTCTAACTATGGCTACACCTTC.

A remark on this clonotype: This sequence may be a read error, since a much larger clone differs from it by one base. This rearrangement joins TRBV4-2 to TRBJ1-5; 7 nucleotides align to TRBD1. Germline CDR1 LGHNA, CDR2 YNFKEQ. This CDR3 has 15 amino acids. The CDR3 region is CASNQGTVSNQPQHF. DNA for the CDR3: TGTGCCAGCAACCAAGGGACAGTTAGCAATCAGCCCCAGCATTTT.

In its sample, this clonotype was seen many times. The gene calls are TRBV6-1 and TRBJ1-3, with 9 bases aligning to TRBD1. The CDR3 length is 15 residues. After removal of 6 bases from V and 6 bases from J, the junction contained 9 bases not matched to a gene. The germline gives CDR1 MNHNS, CDR2 SASEGT. CDR3 in DNA: TGTGCCAGCAGAGACAGGGACAGGGTGGCAAACACCATATATTTT. This encodes CASRDRDRVANTIYF.

This clonotype was seen ten or more times. V usage is TRBV6-5 and J usage is TRBJ1-3; D remains unclear. The CDR3 is 16 residues long. CDR1 is MNHEY, CDR2 SVGAGI, per germline. Trimming stripped 0 bases from V and 0 bases from J, with 9 bases between. For the CDR3, the DNA is TGTGCCAGCAGTTACTCCCAGAGGTTCTCTGGAAACACCATATATTTT. Protein: CASSYSQRFSGNTIYF.

The table lists this clonotype with many counts. V usage is TRBV9 and J usage is TRBJ2-1; possibly TRBD2 for D (7 bases). CDR1 and CDR2 from the germline V gene are SGDLS and YYNGEE. Trimming removed 3 bases at V and 0 bases at J, with 16 bases between. There are 17 residues in the CDR3. The CDR3 loop is CASSGTPRGLSYNEQFF. CDR3 nucleotides: TGTGCCAGCAGCGGTACCCCGCGGGGGCTCTCCTACAATGAGCAGTTCTTC.

Details on this clonotype: Given a much more abundant clone one base away, this may be a read error. The V call is TRBV4-2, the J call TRBJ1-3; TRBD1 is a possible D gene (5 bases). Trimming pared 0 bases from V and 2 bases from J, leaving 20 bases between. The CDR3 is 19 residues long. CDR1 and CDR2 from the germline V gene are LGHNA and YNFKEQ. CDR3 sequence reads: CASSQETRQRSVPGNTIYF. The CDR3 DNA sequence: TGTGCCAGCAGCCAAGAGACAAGACAGAGAAGTGTCCCTGGAAACACCATATATTTT.

In its sample, this clonotype was seen many times. The rearrangement links TRBV11-2 to TRBJ2-3; D might be TRBD2 (5 bases). This CDR3 spans 14 amino acids. Germline assignment: CDR1 SGHAT and CDR2 FQNNGV. V dropped 5 bases and J dropped 0 bases, with 9 bases sitting between them. In DNA form, the CDR3 reads TGTGCCAGCAGCCCACGGGGTAGCACAGATACGCAGTATTTT. Its protein is CASSPRGSTDTQYF.

This clonotype was seen at least ten times. The V call is TRBV6-1, the J call TRBJ2-1; 11 bases fit TRBD1. The CDR3 contains 16 residues. The germline V gene has CDR1 MNHNS and CDR2 SASEGT. Trimming cost V 4 bases and J 4 bases; bases outside gene matches: 6. DNA for the CDR3: TGTGCCAGCAGTGCGCTCGGACAGGGGGCTTACAATGAGCAGTTCTTC. Amino acid sequence: CASSALGQGAYNEQFF.

Turning to this clonotype: This may be a read error, as it is one base from a much larger clone. The CDR3 nucleotides read TGTGCCAGTAGTTTTTTTGGGTCAGAGGGAAACTATGGCTACACCTTC. Amino acids: CASSFFGSEGNYGYTF. This chain uses TRBV19 with TRBJ1-2; D ambiguous. Germline assignment: CDR1 LNHDA and CDR2 SQIVND (reference sequence). Trimming left V 5 bases short and J 2 bases short, with 18 bases between. The CDR3 has 16 residues.

There are a few counts of this clonotype. One base away lies a much larger clone, so this may be a sequencing read error. V is TRBV19 and J is TRBJ2-1; no definite D call. Germline values: CDR1 LNHDA, CDR2 SQIVND (reference sequence). The CDR3 is 14 residues long. CDR3 amino acids: CASSPPGSYNEQSF. CDR3 sequence (DNA): TGTGCCAGTAGTCCGCCCGGATCCTACAATGAGCAGTCCTTC.

As regards this clonotype: Given a much more abundant clone one base away, this may be a read error. This is likely a read error, given that the CDR3 carries no conserved phenylalanine or tryptophan at its end. The J gene is TRBJ1-5, the V gene TRBV6-6; D unresolved. With 0 bases removed from V and 2 bases from J, the gap between germline ends came to 17 bases. CDR1 is MNHNY, CDR2 SVGAGI, per germline (reference sequence). CDR3 length: 18 amino acids. The CDR3 sequence is CASSYSSRRNLGNQPQHC. CDR3 in DNA: TGTGCCAGCAGTTACTCGAGTCGAAGGAATTTGGGCAATCAGCCCCAGCATTGT.

This clonotype was seen at least ten times. The V gene is TRBV19, the J gene TRBJ1-2, with 9 bases fitting TRBD1. The V gene end was trimmed by 3 bases and the J gene end by 4 bases; junction bases not matched to a gene: 9. The CDR3 totals 16 residues. CDR1 and CDR2 from the germline V gene are LNHDA and SQIVND (reference sequence). The CDR3 protein is CASSIRDRDSIYGYTF. The CDR3 bases are TGTGCCAGTAGTATCCGGGACAGGGACTCTATCTATGGCTACACCTTC. Full variable domain (remainder filled in from reference TRBV19 and TRBJ1-2): DGGITQSPKYLFRKEGQNVTLSCEQNLNHDAMYWYRQDPGQGLRLIYYSQIVNDFQKGDIAEGYSVSREKKESFPLTVTSAQKNPTAFYLCASSIRDRDSIYGYTFGSGTRLTVV.

In its sample, this clonotype was seen many times. This chain connects TRBV9 to TRBJ2-2, with 11 bases matching TRBD1. V was clipped by 0 bases and J by 4 bases; unmatched bases: 8. CDR1 SGDLS and CDR2 YYNGEE come from the germline V gene. The CDR3 has 18 residues. The CDR3 here is CASSVAGQGAAGTGELFF. CDR3 sequence (DNA): TGTGCCAGCAGCGTAGCCGGACAGGGGGCCGCGGGCACCGGGGAGCTGTTTTTT. Full variable domain (outside the CDR3, taken from reference TRBV9 and TRBJ2-2): DSGVTQTPKHLITATGQRVTLRCSPRSGDLSVYWYQQSLDQGLQFLIQYYNGEERAKGNILERFSAQQFPDLHSELNLSSLELGDSALYFCASSVAGQGAAGTGELFFGEGSRLTVL.

In regard to this clonotype: A read error may account for a junction end that differs from germline. V gene TRBV9 combines with J gene TRBJ1-2, with 12 bases aligning to TRBD1. The CDR3 is 16 amino acids. Germline V gene data show CDR1 as SGDLS and CDR2 as YYNGEE. CDR3 residues: CASSVTTGQGAKGYTF. CDR3 DNA: TGTGCCAGCAGCGTAACTACGGGACAGGGGGCTAAGGGCTACACGTTC.

The table lists this clonotype with many counts. This chain links TRBV7-9 with TRBJ2-3; D could derive from TRBD1 or TRBD2 (5 bases each). Germline V gives CDR1 SEHNR, CDR2 FQNEAQ (reference sequence). The CDR3 contains 14 residues. Trimming removed 3 bases at V and 2 bases at J, with 9 bases between. Here the CDR3 DNA reads TGTGCCAGCAGCTTTGGGACGACCACAGATACGCAGTATTTT. This encodes CASSFGTTTDTQYF.

This clonotype was seen ten or more times. The gene calls are TRBV5-1 and TRBJ2-7, with 8 positions matching TRBD1. Germline lookup yields CDR1 SGHRS and CDR2 YFSETQ. The CDR3 is 14 residues long. The junction had 8 bases not matched to a gene; V was cut back by 4 bases and J by 5 bases. The CDR3: CASSPGQGPDEQYF. In DNA form, the CDR3 reads TGCGCCAGCAGCCCAGGACAGGGACCCGACGAGCAGTACTTC.

This clonotype occurred many times. This chain joins TRBV20-1 and TRBJ2-1; D is possibly TRBD2 (5 bases). The CDR3 is 15 residues long. Germline V gene lookup returns CDR1 DFQATT and CDR2 SNEGSKA (reference sequence). V was cut by 3 bases and J by 3 bases, with 15 bases left in between. In nucleotides, the CDR3 is TGCAGTGCTAGCCGCACGGAGGCCGTCTACAATGAGCAGTTCTTC. This encodes CSASRTEAVYNEQFF.

This clonotype occurred many times. The V call is TRBV10-3, the J call TRBJ1-5, with a tentative D call TRBD1 (5 bases). In germline, CDR1 is ENHRY, CDR2 SYGVKD. CDR3 length equals 13 residues. Between the trimmed V and J ends, which lost 2 bases and 5 bases, there was a span of 7 bases. The CDR3 sequence is CAISEGGDQPQHF. DNA for the CDR3: TGTGCCATCAGTGAGGGGGGGGATCAGCCCCAGCATTTT.

The chain couples TRBV7-8 to TRBJ2-3, with 7 nucleotides matching TRBD2. Germline trimming cut 6 bases from V and 0 bases from J; bases unmatched to any gene: 6. This CDR3 is 15 amino acids long. CDR1 SGHVS and CDR2 FQNEAQ come from the germline V gene. CDR3 nucleotide sequence: TGTGCCAGCAGTCCGTACGGGGGGAGCACAGATACGCAGTATTTT. Its translation: CASSPYGGSTDTQYF.

V is TRBV29-1 and J is TRBJ1-1; D unresolved. The CDR3 has 13 amino acids. With 6 bases removed from V and 1 base from J, the gap between germline ends came to 12 bases. Germline V gene data show CDR1 as SQVTM and CDR2 as ANQGSEA. CDR3 nucleotides: TGCAGCGTGGCCCTAGCACAGAACACTGAAGCTTTCTTT. This translates into CSVALAQNTEAFF.

In the case of this clonotype: This may be a read error: a much more frequent sequence differs by one nucleotide. The genes are TRBV13 and TRBJ2-1, with no clear D. CDR3 length: 14 amino acids. Germline lookup yields CDR1 PRHDT and CDR2 FYEKMQ (reference sequence). DNA of the CDR3: TGTGTCAGCAGCTTGGGGTCCACAGTCAATGAGCAGTTCTTC. Its protein product is CVSSLGSTVNEQFF.

As to this clonotype: The missing conserved phenylalanine or tryptophan at the end of this CDR3 makes a read error likely. The DNA is left out, because the CDR3 cannot be placed on it with certainty; the CDR3 is given as TCRdb lists it. CDR3 region: CASSYSSPTGYGHTI. This chain links TRBV6-1 with TRBJ1-2. Inclusive of both ends, the CDR3 amounts to 15 amino acids. Germline CDR1 reads MNHNS; CDR2 reads SASEGT.

This clonotype occurred a few times. Being one base from a much bigger clone, this may be a read error. V and J are TRBV6-5 and TRBJ1-3; weak D call: TRBD1 (5 bases). This CDR3 region has 12 residues. Germline-derived CDR1 and CDR2 are MNHEY and SVGAGI. For the CDR3, the DNA is TGTGCCAGCAGTGGTGGGGGAAACCCCATATATTTT. Translation gives CASSGGGNPIYF.

In regard to this clonotype: The conserved final phenylalanine or tryptophan is absent from the CDR3, which likely points to a read error. V usage is TRBV11-2 and J usage is TRBJ2-5; D perhaps matches TRBD2 (5 bases). The CDR3 covers 15 residues. The V end lost 3 bases, the J end lost 5 bases, and 16 bases lay between the germline ends. CDR1 is SGHAT and CDR2 is FQNNGV in the germline V gene. CDR3 sequence: CASSFESGVMETQYI. In DNA, the CDR3 is TGTGCCAGCAGCTTTGAAAGCGGCGTGATGGAGACCCAGTACATC.

This clonotype was seen a handful of times. This chain connects TRBV27 to TRBJ2-1, with D perhaps matching TRBD1 or TRBD2 (5 bases each). The germline gives CDR1 MNHEY, CDR2 SMNVEV (reference sequence). The CDR3 totals 13 residues. Trimming shortened V by 3 bases and J by 9 bases, and 12 bases separated the two germline ends. The CDR3 region is CASSFLGDGEQFF. The DNA of the CDR3 is TGTGCCAGCAGTTTTTTGGGGGATGGTGAGCAGTTCTTC.

There are many counts of this clonotype. The rearrangement joins TRBV5-8 to TRBJ2-1; D possibly uses TRBD1 or TRBD2 (5 bases each). Trimming pared 3 bases from V and 4 bases from J, leaving 14 bases between. CDR3 length equals 15 residues. CDR1 and CDR2 (germline): SGHTS, YDEGEE. Here the CDR3 reads CASSWGRGPYNEQFF. DNA of the CDR3: TGTGCCAGCAGCTGGGGCCGCGGGCCTTACAATGAGCAGTTCTTC.

The V call is TRBV5-1, the J call TRBJ2-1; 13 bases fit TRBD2. The CDR3 is 16 residues long. V lost 4 bases to trimming and J lost 6 bases; unmatched junction nucleotides: 7. CDR1 and CDR2 (germline): SGHRS, YFSETQ. CDR3 loop: CASSGRTSGGRNEQFF. CDR3 coding DNA: TGCGCCAGCAGCGGAAGGACTAGCGGGGGCCGCAATGAGCAGTTCTTC.

Of note for this clonotype: Just one base apart from a much larger clone, this may be a read error. The chain joins TRBV4-1 to TRBJ1-3; D ambiguous. The CDR3 covers 16 residues. Germline CDR1 MGHRA, CDR2 YSYEKL. CDR3 DNA: TGCGCCAGCAGCCCGGGATTTGGGCGCTCTGGAAACGCCATATATTTT. Translated: CASSPGFGRSGNAIYF.

This chain joins TRBV3-1 and TRBJ2-1, with TRBD2 as a possible D gene (7 bases). V was shortened by 7 bases and J by 1 base, with 17 bases between the two germline ends. This CDR3 contains 16 residues. Germline V CDR1 and CDR2: LGHDT, YNNKEL (reference sequence). The CDR3 region is CASTAAGAGSYNEQFF. The CDR3 DNA sequence: TGTGCCAGCACCGCGGCGGGGGCTGGGTCCTACAATGAGCAGTTCTTC.